The 13 T cell receptor beta chains below all came from one sample that was sequenced in a study of T cell responses to AZD1222 COVID-19 vaccine. Sequencing used immunoSEQ multiplex PCR; TCRdb keeps in-frame clones, though not all of them. The sample records some 81,000 clones, approximately 86% being singletons. Sequenced here: peripheral blood, sampled 28 days after the second AZD1222 dose. The source is an adult who received the AZD1222 COVID-19 vaccine.

This chain joins TRBV7-8 and TRBJ2-3; D perhaps matches TRBD2 (6 bases). V lost 1 base to trimming and J lost 0 bases, with 14 bases between them. Germline V gene data show CDR1 as SGHVS and CDR2 as FQNEAQ. The CDR3 is made up of 17 amino acids. CDR3 bases: TGTGCCAGCAGCTTAGAAACCCTAGCGTCTAGCACAGATACGCAGTATTTT. Translated: CASSLETLASSTDTQYF.

The rearrangement joins TRBV2 to TRBJ2-7; no firm D call. The germline V and J ends were trimmed by 6 bases and 3 bases, with 12 bases remaining between them. The CDR3 consists of 13 residues. The germline CDR1 and CDR2 sequences are SNHLY and FYNNEI. CDR3 bases: TGTGCCAGCAGCCCAGTCGGTAGCTACGAGCAGTACTTC. It specifies CASSPVGSYEQYF.

J is TRBJ2-7 and V is TRBV6-1; no clear D gene. Per the germline V gene, CDR1 is MNHNS and CDR2 is SASEGT. The V and J ends lost 0 bases and 3 bases respectively, with 6 bases between them. This CDR3 has 13 residues. The CDR3 spells CASSEAPVYEQYF. The CDR3, as DNA: TGTGCCAGCAGTGAAGCACCTGTCTACGAGCAGTACTTC.

This clone was observed a handful of times. In nucleotides, the CDR3 is TGTGCCAGCAGCTCCCCCAGCGGGGGACTCTACGAGCAGTACTTC. Its translation is CASSSPSGGLYEQYF. The chain recombines TRBV5-4 with TRBJ2-7; 8 nucleotides align to TRBD2. The ends lost 3 bases at V and 3 bases at J; junction bases unmatched: 8. CDR3 length equals 15 residues. Germline lookup yields CDR1 SGHNT and CDR2 YYREEE (reference sequence).

CDR3 DNA sequence: TGTGCCAGTAACCGGGCGCACCGGGGCACAGATACGCAGTATTTT. It is translated as CASNRAHRGTDTQYF. The genes are TRBV19 and TRBJ2-3; D remains ambiguous. The V gene lost 7 bases and the J gene lost 1 base, with 15 bases spanning the gap. Germline assignment: CDR1 LNHDA and CDR2 SQIVND (reference sequence). This CDR3 spans 15 amino acids.

This chain connects TRBV10-3 to TRBJ2-2; no definite D call. The CDR3 totals 13 residues. Germline CDR1 ENHRY, CDR2 SYGVKD. V was pared by 6 bases and J by 4 bases, with 9 bases between. This CDR3 reads CAIRAVGTGELFF. The CDR3 DNA reads as TGTGCCATCAGGGCAGTCGGCACCGGGGAGCTGTTTTTT.

V and J are TRBV2 and TRBJ1-3, with TRBD1 matching over 8 bases. V lost 6 bases and J lost 4; bases outside the gene matches: 11. The CDR3 totals 16 residues. CDR1 SNHLY and CDR2 FYNNEI come from the germline V gene. CDR3 sequence (DNA): TGTGCCAGCAGCAACCCGGGGACAGGAGGGGGAAACACCATATATTTT. This gives the protein CASSNPGTGGGNTIYF.

A few counts support this clone. The rearrangement joins TRBV15 to TRBJ1-3, with D perhaps TRBD1 (6 bases). The CDR3 covers 17 residues. V was trimmed by 0 bases and J by 4 bases, leaving 16 bases between them. Germline CDR1 is LNHNV and CDR2 is YYDKDF (reference sequence). The CDR3 region is CATSRDRPGARGNTIYF. The CDR3 region has the DNA TGTGCCACCAGCAGAGATCGGCCGGGGGCCCGAGGAAACACCATATATTTT.

This clone was recorded only once. The V gene is TRBV12-3 or TRBV12-4, the J gene TRBJ1-2; D is ambiguous. This CDR3 is built from 12 residues. The V end was cut by 3 bases, the J end by 7 bases, with 9 bases between. The DNA for the CDR3 is TGTGCCAGCAGTTTGAGTGGTGGTGGCTACACCTTC. Residues: CASSLSGGGYTF.

This clone has a single count. This chain uses TRBV9 with TRBJ2-1; D unclear. The CDR3 is 10 residues long. From germline, CDR1 is SGDLS and CDR2 YYNGEE. The germline V and J ends were trimmed by 4 bases and 10 bases, with 6 bases remaining between them. The DNA of the CDR3 is TGTGCCAGCAGCCCCCTGGAGCAGTTCTTC. Translation: CASSPLEQFF.

This rearrangement joins TRBV5-1 to TRBJ1-4, with TRBD1 matching 7 bases. This CDR3 comprises 16 residues. Losses at the gene ends were 4 bases for V and 3 bases for J; bases not matched to a gene: 9. Germline assignment: CDR1 SGHRS and CDR2 YFSETQ. The CDR3 is CASSLGGGNSNEKLFF. DNA for the CDR3: TGCGCCAGCAGCCTCGGAGGGGGCAACTCTAATGAAAAACTGTTTTTT.

The CDR3 spells CASSGGLADNEQFF. The CDR3 nucleotides are TGTGCCAGCAGCGGGGGACTAGCGGACAATGAGCAGTTCTTC. The V and J genes are TRBV7-2 and TRBJ2-1; 11 bases are shared with TRBD2. V shed 5 bases and J 5 bases; nucleotides not matched to a gene: 2. This CDR3 contains 14 residues. Per germline, CDR1 SGHTA and CDR2 FQGNSA.

The chain couples TRBV6-1 to TRBJ1-1; D not resolved. V was shortened by 3 bases and J by 0 bases, with 14 bases between the two germline ends. The CDR3 spans 16 residues. The V gene's germline CDR1 is MNHNS and CDR2 SASEGT. CDR3 residues: CASSDAAIGLNTEAFF. CDR3 DNA sequence: TGTGCCAGCAGTGACGCGGCAATCGGTCTGAACACTGAAGCTTTCTTT.